This T cell receptor beta chain stems from a study of T cell clonotyping in hematopoietic cell transplantation. Study-level points and caveats: At the given depth, recipient repertoires were over 95% de novo clonotypes. Cells were unsorted, so CD4 and CD8 contributions were not separated.

Clones were sequenced by immunoSEQ multiplex PCR, and TCRdb holds only the in-frame ones, with some missing. In the table there are some 9,900 clones, about 77% of which are singletons. For this clone: The antigen is unknown.

The CDR3 has 12 amino acids. Per the germline V gene, CDR1 is SNHLY and CDR2 is FYNNEI. Trimming took 9 bases from V and 4 from J; bases not matched to a gene: 2. The chain joins TRBV2 to TRBJ2-2; 7 nucleotides agree with TRBD2. Sequenced material: PBMCs, taken 30 days after allogeneic stem cell transplant. The receptor's source is a female patient aged 40 to 55 who had an allogeneic stem cell transplant from a related donor, so T cells may come from the graft donor. Some clones in this sample may be carry-over from other donors' samples. DNA for the CDR3: TGTGCCAGGACTAGCACCACCGGGGAGCTGTTTTTT. Translating it yields CARTSTTGELFF.